These 7 T cell receptor beta chains originate from one sample sequenced in a study of cytomegalovirus exposure and HLA in healthy donors. Amplification used 60 Vbeta primers and 13 Jbeta primers. Only in-frame clones appear in the TCRdb table, and some are missing; sequencing was by immunoSEQ multiplex PCR. In total, the table holds around 34,000 clones. The specimen sequenced was PBMCs. The receptors come from a woman aged 35 to 49 in good health and CMV-seropositive.

DNA of the CDR3: TGTGCCAGCAGCCAGAGCCCGGGACAGGGGATCAACGAGCAGTACTTC. Its protein product is CASSQSPGQGINEQYF. The rearrangement links TRBV4-2 to TRBJ2-7; 10 nucleotides line up with TRBD1. V gave up 3 bases and J gave up 5 bases; unmatched junction bases: 10. The CDR3 has 16 amino acids. The germline gives CDR1 LGHNA, CDR2 YNFKEQ.

V and J are TRBV7-8 and TRBJ2-5; D is perhaps TRBD2 (5 bases). The CDR3 extends over 12 amino acids. Germline V gene sequence: CDR1 SGHVS, CDR2 FQNEAQ. V dropped 1 base and J dropped 6 bases, with 6 bases sitting between them. The CDR3 DNA follows: TGTGCCAGCAGCTTAGGAGGGCAGACCCAGTACTTC. Its translation is CASSLGGQTQYF.

The chain is built from TRBV7-2 and TRBJ2-7, with 8 bases identical to TRBD1. The V and J ends lost 2 bases and 3 bases, in that order; junction bases with no gene match: 3. The germline V gene encodes CDR1 SGHTA and CDR2 FQGNSA. The CDR3 extends over 14 amino acids. The CDR3 region is CASSLSQGVYEQYF. The CDR3 coding sequence is TGTGCCAGCAGCTTATCACAGGGGGTCTACGAGCAGTACTTC.

The chain employs TRBV11-2 and TRBJ2-7; a possible D gene is TRBD2 (6 bases). The V gene's germline CDR1 is SGHAT and CDR2 FQNNGV. The V gene lost 6 bases and the J gene lost 0 bases, with 15 bases spanning the gap. The CDR3 loop spans 15 amino acids. The DNA of the CDR3 is TGTGCCAGCAGTCGTGGGGGGTCGTCCTCCTACGAGCAGTACTTC. It codes for CASSRGGSSSYEQYF.

The CDR3 is CASSRPDSNEQFF. CDR3 DNA: TGCGCCAGCAGCCGACCCGACAGCAATGAGCAGTTCTTC. The rearrangement uses TRBV5-1 and TRBJ2-1, with D perhaps matching TRBD1 (5 bases). CDR1 and CDR2 (germline): SGHRS, YFSETQ. This CDR3 spans 13 amino acids. The germline V and J ends were trimmed by 4 bases and 6 bases, with 11 bases remaining between them.

The chain recombines TRBV6-4 with TRBJ1-5; the D is unclear. Germline values: CDR1 MRHNA, CDR2 SNTAGT. V lost 9 bases to trimming and J lost 1 base, with 19 bases between them. CDR3 length: 16 residues. The CDR3, as DNA: TGTGCCAGTCGTCACACGGGAGGGAGAAGCAATCAGCCCCAGCATTTT. Its translation: CASRHTGGRSNQPQHF.

The CDR3 loop reads CASSSPTGTGNYEQYF. The CDR3 DNA reads as TGTGCCAGCAGCTCGCCAACCGGGACAGGGAACTACGAGCAGTACTTC. The chain recombines TRBV5-8 with TRBJ2-5, with 9 bases fitting TRBD1. The closer fit of TRBJ2-7 to the DNA end suggests the J call may be wrong. CDR1 is SGHTS, CDR2 YDEGEE, per germline. The CDR3 consists of 16 residues.